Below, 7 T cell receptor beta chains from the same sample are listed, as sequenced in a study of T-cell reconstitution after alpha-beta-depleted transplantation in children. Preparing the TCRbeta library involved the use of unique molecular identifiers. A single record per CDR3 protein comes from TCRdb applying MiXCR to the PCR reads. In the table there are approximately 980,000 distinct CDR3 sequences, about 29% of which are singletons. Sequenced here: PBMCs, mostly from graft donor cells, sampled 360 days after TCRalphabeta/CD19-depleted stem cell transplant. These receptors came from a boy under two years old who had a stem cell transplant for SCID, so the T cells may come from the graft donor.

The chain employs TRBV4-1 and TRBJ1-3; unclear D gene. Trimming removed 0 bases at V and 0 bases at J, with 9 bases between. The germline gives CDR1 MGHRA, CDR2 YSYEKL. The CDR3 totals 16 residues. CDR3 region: CASSQDPDISGNTIYF. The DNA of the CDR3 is TGCGCCAGCAGCCAAGATCCGGATATCTCTGGAAACACCATATATTTT.

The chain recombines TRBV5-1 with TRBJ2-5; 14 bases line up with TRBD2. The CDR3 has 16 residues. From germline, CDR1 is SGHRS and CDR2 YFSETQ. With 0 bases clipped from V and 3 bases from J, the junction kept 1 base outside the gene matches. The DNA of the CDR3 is TGCGCCAGCAGCTTGGGGGGACTAGCGGGGGAAGAGACCCAGTACTTC. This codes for CASSLGGLAGEETQYF.

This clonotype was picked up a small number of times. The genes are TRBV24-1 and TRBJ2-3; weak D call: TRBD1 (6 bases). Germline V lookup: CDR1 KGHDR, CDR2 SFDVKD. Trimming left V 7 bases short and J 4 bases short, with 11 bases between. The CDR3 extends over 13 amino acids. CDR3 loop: CATRPGVSDTQYF. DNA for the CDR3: TGTGCCACCAGACCAGGGGTGTCAGATACGCAGTATTTT.

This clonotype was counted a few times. As DNA, the CDR3 is TGTGCCAGCAGCCCCGGGAGGGCGGCTGGGCAAGAGACCCAGTACTTC. Translated: CASSPGRAAGQETQYF. The chain joins TRBV4-2 to TRBJ2-5; 8 bases map to TRBD2. The CDR3 contains 16 residues. CDR1 and CDR2 (germline): LGHNA, YNFKEQ. After removal of 4 bases from V and 2 bases from J, the junction contained 9 bases not matched to a gene.

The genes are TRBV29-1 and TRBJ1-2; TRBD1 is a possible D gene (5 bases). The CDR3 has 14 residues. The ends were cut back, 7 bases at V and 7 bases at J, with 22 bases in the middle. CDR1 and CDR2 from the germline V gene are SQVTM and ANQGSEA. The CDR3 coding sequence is TGCAGCGCATCCCAGGGTGAGATGATCCGTGGCTACACCTTC. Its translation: CSASQGEMIRGYTF.

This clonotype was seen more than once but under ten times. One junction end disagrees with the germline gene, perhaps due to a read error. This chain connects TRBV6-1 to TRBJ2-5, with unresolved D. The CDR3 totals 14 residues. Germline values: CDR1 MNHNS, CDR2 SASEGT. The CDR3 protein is CASRPTDLQGTQYF. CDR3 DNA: TGTGCCAGCAGACCGACGGACCTCCAAGGGACCCAGTACTTC.

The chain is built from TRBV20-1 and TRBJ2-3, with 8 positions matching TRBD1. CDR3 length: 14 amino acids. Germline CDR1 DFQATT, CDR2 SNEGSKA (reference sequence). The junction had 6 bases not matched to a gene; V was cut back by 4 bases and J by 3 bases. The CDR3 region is CSATQGARTDTQYF. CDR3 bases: TGCAGTGCTACCCAGGGGGCGCGTACAGATACGCAGTATTTT.